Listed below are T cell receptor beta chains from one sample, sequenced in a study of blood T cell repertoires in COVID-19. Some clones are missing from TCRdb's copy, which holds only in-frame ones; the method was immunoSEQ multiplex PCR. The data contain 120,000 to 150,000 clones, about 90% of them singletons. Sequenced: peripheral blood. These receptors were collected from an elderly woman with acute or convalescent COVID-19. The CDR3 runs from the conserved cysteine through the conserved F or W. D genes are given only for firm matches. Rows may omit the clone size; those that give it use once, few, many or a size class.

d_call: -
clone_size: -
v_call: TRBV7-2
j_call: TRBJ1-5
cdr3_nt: TGTGCCAGCAGCCCCCAGAGCGGCAATCAGCCCCAGCATTTT
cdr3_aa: CASSPQSGNQPQHF

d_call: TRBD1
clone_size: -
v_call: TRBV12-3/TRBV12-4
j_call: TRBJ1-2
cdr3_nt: TGTGCCAGCAGTTGGGGACAGAATGGCTACACCTTC
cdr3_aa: CASSWGQNGYTF

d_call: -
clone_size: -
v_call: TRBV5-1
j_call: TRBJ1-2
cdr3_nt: TGCGCCAGCAGCTCGGGACTCCCGGACTATGGCTACACCTTC
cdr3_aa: CASSSGLPDYGYTF

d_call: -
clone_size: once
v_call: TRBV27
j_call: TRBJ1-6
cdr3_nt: TGTGCCAGCAGTTTATCTAGGAGGGCTTCACCCCTCCACTTT
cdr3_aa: CASSLSRRASPLHF

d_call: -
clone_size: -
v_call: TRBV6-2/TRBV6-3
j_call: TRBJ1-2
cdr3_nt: TGTGCCAGCAGCACCGGGACTATTGATGGCTACACCTTC
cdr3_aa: CASSTGTIDGYTF

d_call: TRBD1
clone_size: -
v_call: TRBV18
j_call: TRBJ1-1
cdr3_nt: TGTGCCAGCTCAATTGGACAGGCTACTGAAGCTTTCTTT
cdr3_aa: CASSIGQATEAFF

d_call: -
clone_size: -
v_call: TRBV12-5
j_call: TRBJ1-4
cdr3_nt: TGTGCTACCTCAAGGGGGAGGGATGAAAAACTGTTTTTT
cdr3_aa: CATSRGRDEKLFF

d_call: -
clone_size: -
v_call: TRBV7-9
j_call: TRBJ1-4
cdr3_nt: TGTGCCAGCAGCCCCGGACAGTTTAATGAAAAACTGTTTTTT
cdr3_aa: CASSPGQFNEKLFF

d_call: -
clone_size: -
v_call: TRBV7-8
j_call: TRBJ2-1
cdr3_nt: TGTGCCAGCAGCCACCGACAGGCAAGCTCCTACAATGAGCAGTTCTTC
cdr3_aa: CASSHRQASSYNEQFF

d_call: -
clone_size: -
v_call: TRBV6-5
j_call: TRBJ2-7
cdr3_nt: TGTGCCAGCAGCTTCGTACGGGGTACCTACGAGCAGTACTTC
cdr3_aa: CASSFVRGTYEQYF

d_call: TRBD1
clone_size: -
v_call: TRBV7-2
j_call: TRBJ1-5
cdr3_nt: TGTGCCAGCAGACCCGGGACAGGGGGCAATCAGCCCCAGCATTTT
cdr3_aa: CASRPGTGGNQPQHF

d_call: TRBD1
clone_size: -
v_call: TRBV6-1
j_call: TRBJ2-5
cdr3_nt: TGTGCCAGCAGTGAGGGACAGGTCCAAGAGACCCAGTACTTC
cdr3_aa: CASSEGQVQETQYF

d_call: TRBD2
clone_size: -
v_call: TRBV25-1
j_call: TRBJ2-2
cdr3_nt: TGTGCCAGCAGTCCCAGCGGGGGAACCGGGGAGCTGTTTTTT
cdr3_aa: CASSPSGGTGELFF

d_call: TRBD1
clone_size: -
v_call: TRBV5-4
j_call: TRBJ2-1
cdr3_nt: TGTGCCAGCAGCATCACGGGGACAGGGGTTCCCTACAATGAGCAGTTCTTC
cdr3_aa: CASSITGTGVPYNEQFF

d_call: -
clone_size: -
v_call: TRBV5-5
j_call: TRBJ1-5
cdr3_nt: TGTGCCAGCAGCCTCGAGGTTAGCAATCAGCCCCAGCATTTT
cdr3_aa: CASSLEVSNQPQHF

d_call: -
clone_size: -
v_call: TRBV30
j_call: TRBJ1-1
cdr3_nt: TGTGCCTGGAGTGTACTAACGGAAACTGAAGCTTTCTTT
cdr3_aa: CAWSVLTETEAFF

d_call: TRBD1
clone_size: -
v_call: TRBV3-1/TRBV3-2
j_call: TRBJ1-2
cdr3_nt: TGTGCCAGCAGCCCAAGGATGGGACAGGCTTCCCAAGGCTATGGCTACACCTTC
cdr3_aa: CASSPRMGQASQGYGYTF

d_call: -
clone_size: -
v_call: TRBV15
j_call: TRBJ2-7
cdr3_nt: TGTGCCACCAGCAGAGATCGGGCAGGGAACGACGAGCAGTACTTC
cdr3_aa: CATSRDRAGNDEQYF

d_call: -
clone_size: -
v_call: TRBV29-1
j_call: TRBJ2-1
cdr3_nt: TGCAGCGTTGATACAGGAGTAGCTGAGCAGTTCTTC
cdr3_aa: CSVDTGVAEQFF

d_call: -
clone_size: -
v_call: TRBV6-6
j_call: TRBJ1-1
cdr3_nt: TGTGCCAGCAGTTACCGAAAGACAGGGAACACTGAAGCTTTCTTT
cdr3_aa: CASSYRKTGNTEAFF

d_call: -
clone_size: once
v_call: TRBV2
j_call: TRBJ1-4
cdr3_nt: TGTGCCAGCAGCACCTACGGGGGGCTAGATGAAAAACTGTTTTTT
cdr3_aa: CASSTYGGLDEKLFF

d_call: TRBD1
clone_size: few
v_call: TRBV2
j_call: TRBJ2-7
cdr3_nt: TGTGCCAGCAGTGAATTGAGGGGACAGGGTTCCTACGAGCAGTACTTC
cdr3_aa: CASSELRGQGSYEQYF

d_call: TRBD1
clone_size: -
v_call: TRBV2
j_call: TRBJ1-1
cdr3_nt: TGTGCCAGCAGCAGGACAGGTTCCATGAACACTGAAGCTTTCTTT
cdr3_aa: CASSRTGSMNTEAFF

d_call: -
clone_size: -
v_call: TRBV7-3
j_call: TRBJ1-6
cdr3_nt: TGTGCCAGCAGCTTAACAGCAAATTCACCCCTCCACTTT
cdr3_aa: CASSLTANSPLHF

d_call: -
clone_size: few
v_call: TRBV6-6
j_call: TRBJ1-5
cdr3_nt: TGTGCCAGCAGTTTCCCCGACAGTTTCCAGCCCCAGCATTTT
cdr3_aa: CASSFPDSFQPQHF

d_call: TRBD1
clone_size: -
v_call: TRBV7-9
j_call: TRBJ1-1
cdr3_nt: TGTGCCAGCAGTTCACAGGGGGGTACTGAAGCTTTCTTT
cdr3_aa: CASSSQGGTEAFF

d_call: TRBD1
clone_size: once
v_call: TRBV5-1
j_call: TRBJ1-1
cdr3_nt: TGCGCCAGCAGCAGGGACAGGGGGCTAACTGAAGCTTTCTTT
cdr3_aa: CASSRDRGLTEAFF

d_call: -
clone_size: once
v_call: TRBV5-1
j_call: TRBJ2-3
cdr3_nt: TGCGCCAGCAGTAACCAGGGGCCATTGGCAGATACGCAGTATTTT
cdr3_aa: CASSNQGPLADTQYF

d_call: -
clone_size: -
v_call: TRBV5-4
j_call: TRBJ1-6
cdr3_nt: TGTGCCAGCAGCTTTACAGGACGTAATAATTCACCCCTCCACTTT
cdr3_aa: CASSFTGRNNSPLHF

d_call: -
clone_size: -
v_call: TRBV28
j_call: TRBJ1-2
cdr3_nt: TGTGCCACCCAGGGCTACACCTTC
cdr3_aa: CATQGYTF

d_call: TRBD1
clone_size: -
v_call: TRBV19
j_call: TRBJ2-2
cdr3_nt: TGTGCCAGTATCCCTGGGACAGGGAACACCGGGGAGCTGTTTTTT
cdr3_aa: CASIPGTGNTGELFF

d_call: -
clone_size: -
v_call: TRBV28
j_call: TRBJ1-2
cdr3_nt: TGTGCCAGCAGTTTAGGCATGGCAGGGGCCCCAGAGTATGGCTACACCTTC
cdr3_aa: CASSLGMAGAPEYGYTF

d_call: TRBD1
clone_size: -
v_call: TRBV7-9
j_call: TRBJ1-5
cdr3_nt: TGTGCCAGCAGCCCTCAGGGGGAGGTCAATCAGCCCCAGCATTTT
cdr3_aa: CASSPQGEVNQPQHF

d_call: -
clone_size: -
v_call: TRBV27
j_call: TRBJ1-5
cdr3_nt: TGTGCCAGCAGTCCGCAGATGCGGGGGGGGTATAGCAATCAGCCCCAGCATTTT
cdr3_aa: CASSPQMRGGYSNQPQHF

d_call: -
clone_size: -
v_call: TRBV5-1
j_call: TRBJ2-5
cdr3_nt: TGCGCCAGCAGCGAGTACTTCGAGTCAGAGACCCAGTACTTC
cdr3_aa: CASSEYFESETQYF

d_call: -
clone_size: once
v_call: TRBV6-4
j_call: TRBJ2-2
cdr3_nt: TGTGCCAGCAGTGACCGGCCGGGCACCGGGGAGCTGTTTTTT
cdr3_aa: CASSDRPGTGELFF

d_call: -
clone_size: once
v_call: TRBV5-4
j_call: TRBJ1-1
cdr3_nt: TGTGCCAGCAGCACCAGGGGAGTAGGGTCTGAAGCTTTCTTT
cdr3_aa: CASSTRGVGSEAFF

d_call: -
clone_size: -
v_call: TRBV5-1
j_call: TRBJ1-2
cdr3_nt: TGCGCCAGCAGCTTGGCCGAGGTTGTCGGCTACACCTTC
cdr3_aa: CASSLAEVVGYTF

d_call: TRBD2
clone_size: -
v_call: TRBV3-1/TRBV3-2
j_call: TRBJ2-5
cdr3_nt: TGTGCCAGCAGCAGCGGGGCAGAGAGGACCCAGTACTTC
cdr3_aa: CASSSGAERTQYF

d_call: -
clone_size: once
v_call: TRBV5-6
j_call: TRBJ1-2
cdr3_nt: TGTGCCAGCAGCTTGTTAGGGGAAGCTAACTATGGCTACACCTTC
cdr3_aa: CASSLLGEANYGYTF

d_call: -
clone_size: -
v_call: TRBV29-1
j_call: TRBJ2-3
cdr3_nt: TGCAGCGTTGAAAGGGGGGGACCGAACACAGATACGCAGTATTTT
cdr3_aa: CSVERGGPNTDTQYF

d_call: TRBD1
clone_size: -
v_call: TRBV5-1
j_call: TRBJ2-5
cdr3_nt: TGCGCCAGCAGCTCCTACCCGCCCGGGACAGGGGGTGGAGAGACCCAGTACTTC
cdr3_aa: CASSSYPPGTGGGETQYF

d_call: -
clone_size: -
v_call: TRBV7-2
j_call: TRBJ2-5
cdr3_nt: TGTGCCAGCAGCCGGAGAGGAGCCGGCGGGGAGACCCAGTACTTC
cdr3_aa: CASSRRGAGGETQYF

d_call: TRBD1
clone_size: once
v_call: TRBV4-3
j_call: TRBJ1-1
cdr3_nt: TGCGCCAGCAGCCAGTGGGACAGGGTTGGTACTGAAGCTTTCTTT
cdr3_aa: CASSQWDRVGTEAFF

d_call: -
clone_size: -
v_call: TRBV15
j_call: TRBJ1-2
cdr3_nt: TGTGCCACCAGCTCCCACAGCTTCCGGTATGGCTACACCTTC
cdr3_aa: CATSSHSFRYGYTF

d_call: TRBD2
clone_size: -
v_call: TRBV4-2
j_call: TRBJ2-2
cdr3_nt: TGTGCCAGCAACCCTAGCGGGGGGCCTCCCGGGGAGCTGTTTTTT
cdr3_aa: CASNPSGGPPGELFF

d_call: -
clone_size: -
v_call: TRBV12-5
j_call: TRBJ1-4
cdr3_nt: TGTGCTAGTGGTTTCCCAGGCGGGGCCGGTGAAAAACTGTTTTTT
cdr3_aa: CASGFPGGAGEKLFF

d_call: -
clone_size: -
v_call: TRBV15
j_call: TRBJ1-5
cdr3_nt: TGTGCCACCAGCAGAGATAGACAGAATAGCAATCAGCCCCAGCATTTT
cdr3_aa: CATSRDRQNSNQPQHF

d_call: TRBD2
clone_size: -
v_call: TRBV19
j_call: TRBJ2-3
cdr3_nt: TGTGCCAGTAGTATCCCAGGAAGGCGGGGGGGAGGAGATACGCAGTATTTT
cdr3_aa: CASSIPGRRGGGDTQYF

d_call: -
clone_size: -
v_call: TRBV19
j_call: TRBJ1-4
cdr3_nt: TGTGCCAGTAGTATTCTCTTGGAGGAGAGGAAACTGTTTTTT
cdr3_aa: CASSILLEERKLFF

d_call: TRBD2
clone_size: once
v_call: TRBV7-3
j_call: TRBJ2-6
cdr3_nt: TGTGCCAGCAGCTTAATGGTGCCCGGGGGAGGGTCTGGGGCCAACGTCCTGACTTTC
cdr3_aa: CASSLMVPGGGSGANVLTF

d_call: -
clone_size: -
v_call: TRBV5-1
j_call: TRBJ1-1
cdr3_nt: TGCGCCAGCAGCTTGGATGGCAGGATGAACACTGAAGCTTTCTTT
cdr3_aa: CASSLDGRMNTEAFF

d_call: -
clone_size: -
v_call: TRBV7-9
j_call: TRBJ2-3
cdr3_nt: TGTGCCAGCAGCCCCCGCGATTCGGATACGCAGTATTTT
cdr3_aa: CASSPRDSDTQYF

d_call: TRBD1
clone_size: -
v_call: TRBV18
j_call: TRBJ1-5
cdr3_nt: TGTGCCAGCTCACCAGGACAGGGTAGCAATCAGCCCCAGCATTTT
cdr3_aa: CASSPGQGSNQPQHF

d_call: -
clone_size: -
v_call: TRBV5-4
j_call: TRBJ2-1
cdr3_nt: TGTGCCAGCATCACGGGGAAGGGCAATGAGCAGTTCTTC
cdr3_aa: CASITGKGNEQFF

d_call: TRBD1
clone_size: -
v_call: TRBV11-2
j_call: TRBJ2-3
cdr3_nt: TGTGCCAGCAGCTCCAAAGACAGGGATCAGTATTTT
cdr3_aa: CASSSKDRDQYF

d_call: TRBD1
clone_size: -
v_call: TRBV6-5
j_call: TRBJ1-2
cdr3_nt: TGTGCCAGCAGTTGGGGACAGAGAGAGGACTATGGCTACACCTTC
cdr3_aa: CASSWGQREDYGYTF

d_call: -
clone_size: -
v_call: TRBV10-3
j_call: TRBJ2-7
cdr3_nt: TGTGCCATCAGCGCGACTTGGGGGGGCGTATACGAGCAGTACTTC
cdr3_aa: CAISATWGGVYEQYF

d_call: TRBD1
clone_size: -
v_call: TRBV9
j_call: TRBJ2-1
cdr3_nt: TGTGCCAGCAGCGCCGGGACAGGGGGGTTCTATGAGCAGTTCTTC
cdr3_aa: CASSAGTGGFYEQFF